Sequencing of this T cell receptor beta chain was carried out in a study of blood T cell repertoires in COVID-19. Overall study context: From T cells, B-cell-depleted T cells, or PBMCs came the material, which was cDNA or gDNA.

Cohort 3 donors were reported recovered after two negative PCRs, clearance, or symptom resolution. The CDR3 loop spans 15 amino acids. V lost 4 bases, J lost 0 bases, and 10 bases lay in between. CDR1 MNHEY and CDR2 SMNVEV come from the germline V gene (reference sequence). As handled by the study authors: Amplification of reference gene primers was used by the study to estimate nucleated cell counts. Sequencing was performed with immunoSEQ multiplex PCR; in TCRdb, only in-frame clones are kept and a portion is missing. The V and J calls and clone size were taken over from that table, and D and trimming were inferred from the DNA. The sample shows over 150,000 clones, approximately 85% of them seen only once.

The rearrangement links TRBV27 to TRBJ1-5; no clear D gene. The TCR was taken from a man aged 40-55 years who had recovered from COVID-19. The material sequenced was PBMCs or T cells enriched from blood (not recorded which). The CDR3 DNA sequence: TGTGCCAGCAGTTCTTCCGTTTATAGCAATCAGCCCCAGCATTTT. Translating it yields CASSSSVYSNQPQHF.